Below are 24 T cell receptor beta chains sequenced from a single sample in a study of Ad26.COV2.S vaccination and SARS-CoV-2 variants. The sample's treatment: approximately 18 received Ad26.COV2.S at low or high dose, single or two shots; about 5 received placebo; per-sample allocation not given. Repertoires come from day 63 after the first vaccine or placebo injection. Clones were sequenced by immunoSEQ multiplex PCR, and TCRdb holds only the in-frame ones, with some missing. The sample consists of some 340,000 clones, more than 70% of them appearing once. The specimen was peripheral blood, collected in a trial of Ad26.COV2.S vaccine versus placebo. The receptors stem from a person between 18 and 59 years old who received the Ad26.COV2.S COVID-19 vaccine or a placebo.

This clone came up once. This chain links TRBV5-4 with TRBJ2-7, with D possibly TRBD1 on 5 matching bases. This CDR3 has 13 residues. From germline, CDR1 is SGHNT and CDR2 YYREEE (reference sequence). V was trimmed by 2 bases and J by 3 bases, leaving 9 bases between them. The CDR3 reads CASSFQGGYEQYF. DNA of the CDR3: TGTGCCAGCAGCTTTCAGGGTGGCTACGAGCAGTACTTC.

The chain is built from TRBV7-9 and TRBJ1-5; D unclear. The germline gives CDR1 SEHNR, CDR2 FQNEAQ (reference sequence). This CDR3 is 13 amino acids long. Trimming pared 5 bases from V and 5 bases from J, leaving 10 bases between. Here the CDR3 DNA reads TGTGCCAGCAGCCAATCCTTAGATCAGCCCCAGCATTTT. Protein: CASSQSLDQPQHF.

This chain joins TRBV19 and TRBJ2-1; 7 positions agree with TRBD1. Germline values: CDR1 LNHDA, CDR2 SQIVND (reference sequence). The CDR3 loop spans 16 amino acids. V dropped 5 bases and J dropped 1; count of bases not matched to a gene: 8. The CDR3 region is CASSLTGQRSYNEQFF. The CDR3 DNA is TGTGCCAGTAGTTTAACGGGACAGCGGTCCTACAATGAGCAGTTCTTC. The variable domain in full, completed from reference TRBV19 and TRBJ2-1, reads DGGITQSPKYLFRKEGQNVTLSCEQNLNHDAMYWYRQDPGQGLRLIYYSQIVNDFQKGDIAEGYSVSREKKESFPLTVTSAQKNPTAFYLCASSLTGQRSYNEQFFGPGTRLTVL.

The rearrangement links TRBV19 to TRBJ1-5; no clear D gene. The CDR3 runs 18 residues. In germline, CDR1 is LNHDA, CDR2 SQIVND (reference sequence). V dropped 7 bases and J dropped 2 bases, with 24 bases sitting between them. In DNA, the CDR3 is TGTGCCAGTAAGGGCCTAGAACTTACTAGCGGGGGCAATCAGCCCCAGCATTTT. This sequence encodes CASKGLELTSGGNQPQHF.

V gene TRBV3-1 (or the pseudogene TRBV3-2) combines with J gene TRBJ1-2; 7 positions agree with TRBD1. This CDR3 has 19 residues. V trimming: 0 bases; J trimming: 3 bases; junction bases outside the gene matches: 16. Germline values: CDR1 LGHDT, CDR2 YNNKEL (reference sequence). The CDR3 DNA follows: TGTGCCAGCAGCCAAGAGAGGGCAGGGGGTAGATGGTCCGACTATGGCTACACCTTC. Translating it yields CASSQERAGGRWSDYGYTF.

This chain joins TRBV3-1 (or the pseudogene TRBV3-2) and TRBJ2-7; a possible D gene is TRBD1 (5 bases). Trimming took 0 bases from V and 6 from J, leaving 12 bases between them. This CDR3 contains 14 residues. Germline CDR1 LGHDT, CDR2 YNNKEL (reference sequence). The chain's CDR3 is CASSQDRFGAEQYF. DNA for the CDR3: TGTGCCAGCAGCCAAGACCGTTTTGGGGCCGAGCAGTACTTC.

The chain recombines TRBV7-9 with TRBJ2-4, with 8 bases aligning to TRBD1. There are 17 residues in the CDR3. Trimming cost V 5 bases and J 6 bases; bases outside gene matches: 15. Germline V lookup: CDR1 SEHNR, CDR2 FQNEAQ (reference sequence). CDR3 loop: CASSRGSLQTGANIQYF. CDR3 nucleotides: TGTGCCAGCAGCCGTGGGTCACTCCAGACAGGGGCAAACATTCAGTACTTC.

This chain uses TRBV7-8 with TRBJ2-2; 7 nucleotides align to TRBD1. Germline V gene sequence: CDR1 SGHVS, CDR2 FQNEAQ. The CDR3 extends over 14 amino acids. The V and J ends lost 6 bases and 6 bases, in that order; junction bases with no gene match: 7. The DNA of the CDR3 is TGTGCCAGCAGTTTCAACCAGGGGGCCGGGGAGCTGTTTTTT. Amino acids: CASSFNQGAGELFF.

CDR3 sequence reads: CASRVAGLAPETQYF. CDR3 nucleotide sequence: TGTGCCAGCAGGGTGGCTGGGTTGGCCCCAGAGACCCAGTACTTC. The chain links TRBV11-2 to TRBJ2-5; D uncertain. From germline, CDR1 is SGHAT and CDR2 FQNNGV. This CDR3 spans 15 amino acids. V dropped 6 bases and J dropped 4 bases, with 18 bases sitting between them.

V and J are TRBV6-5 and TRBJ2-2; D might be TRBD1 or TRBD2, each matching 5 bases. V lost 7 bases to trimming and J lost 4 bases, with 13 bases between them. Germline values: CDR1 MNHEY, CDR2 SVGAGI. The CDR3 consists of 14 residues. The CDR3 nucleotides read TGTGCCAGCACTCTTCCTGGGGGCACCGGGGAGCTGTTTTTT. Translated: CASTLPGGTGELFF.

The chain joins TRBV10-3 to TRBJ2-5; 9 nucleotides match TRBD2. CDR3 length: 14 residues. The V and J ends lost 8 bases and 4 bases, in that order; junction bases with no gene match: 8. The V gene's germline CDR1 is ENHRY and CDR2 SYGVKD. The CDR3 sequence: CAIAPGTSIETQYF. The CDR3 region has the DNA TGTGCCATCGCCCCCGGGACTAGCATAGAGACCCAGTACTTC.

V usage is TRBV6-5 and J usage is TRBJ1-2, with 7 bases aligning to TRBD1. V shed 9 bases, J shed 7 bases, and the junction held 17 bases outside the gene matches. Per germline, CDR1 MNHEY and CDR2 SVGAGI. The CDR3 totals 15 residues. The CDR3 loop is CASTPGGPQRSGYTF. CDR3 bases: TGTGCCAGTACCCCAGGGGGACCGCAAAGATCTGGCTACACCTTC.

The chain links TRBV30 to TRBJ1-6; tentative D call: TRBD1 (5 bases). From germline, CDR1 is GTSNPN and CDR2 SVGIG (reference sequence). Trimming cost V 1 base and J 7 bases, with 8 bases left between them. The CDR3 spans 13 residues. Here the CDR3 DNA reads TGTGCCTGGAGTGATAGACAGAATTCACCCCTCCACTTT. Residues: CAWSDRQNSPLHF. The entire variable domain, with the rest obtained from reference TRBV30 and TRBJ1-6, is as follows: SQTIHQWPATLVQPVGSPLSLECTVEGTSNPNLYWYRQAAGRGLQLLFYSVGIGQISSEVPQNLSASRPQDRQFILSSKKLLLSDSGFYLCAWSDRQNSPLHFGNGTRLTVT.

CDR3: CASSEFGGPRNTQYF. CDR3 sequence (DNA): TGTGCCAGCAGCGAATTCGGGGGGCCGAGGAATACGCAGTATTTT. The rearrangement joins TRBV9 to TRBJ2-3, with a tentative D call TRBD2 (7 bases). V lost 3 bases and J lost 7, with 18 bases in between. Per germline, CDR1 SGDLS and CDR2 YYNGEE. The CDR3 loop spans 15 amino acids.

The rearrangement links TRBV5-6 to TRBJ2-2, with D unclear. Germline lookup yields CDR1 SGHDT and CDR2 YYEEEE. There are 12 residues in the CDR3. Trimming removed 1 base at V and 6 bases at J, with 4 bases between. The CDR3 DNA reads TGTGCCAGCAGCTTGTACCCCGGGGAGCTGTTTTTT. Its protein product is CASSLYPGELFF.

The V gene is TRBV5-1, the J gene TRBJ1-3; D is unclear. Trimming left V 4 bases short and J 1 base short, with 9 bases between. Looked up from germline, CDR1 is SGHRS and CDR2 is YFSETQ. The CDR3 is made up of 14 amino acids. CDR3: CASSAQGSGNTIYF. The CDR3 DNA sequence: TGCGCCAGCAGCGCACAAGGGTCTGGAAACACCATATATTTT.

Turning to this clone: The junction differs from germline at one of its ends, possibly a read error. V and J are TRBV11-2 and TRBJ2-7; D is unresolved. The length of the CDR3 is 15 residues. Germline loops: CDR1 SGHAT, CDR2 FQNNGV. CDR3: CANSLGLMSSYEQYF. CDR3 nucleotides: TGTGCCAACAGCTTAGGGCTTATGAGCTCCTACGAGCAGTACTTC.

As DNA, the CDR3 is TGCGCCAGCAGCTTGGGCCTGGCCAGGACAGATAATTCACCCCTCCACTTT. It translates to CASSLGLARTDNSPLHF. The chain links TRBV5-1 to TRBJ1-6; D is perhaps TRBD1 (6 bases). CDR1 is SGHRS, CDR2 YFSETQ, per germline. The CDR3 extends over 17 amino acids. V was clipped by 0 bases and J by 5 bases, with 15 bases between them.

This clone has just a few counts. The chain combines TRBV19 with TRBJ1-5; D might be TRBD1 (5 bases). V lost 5 bases to trimming and J lost 4 bases, with 9 bases between them. This CDR3 comprises 13 residues. CDR1 is LNHDA and CDR2 is SQIVND in the germline V gene (reference sequence). Here the CDR3 DNA reads TGTGCCAGTAGTGGGGGACGGAATCAGCCCCAGCATTTT. This translates into CASSGGRNQPQHF. Using reference TRBV19 and TRBJ1-5 for the parts outside the CDR3, the full variable domain is DGGITQSPKYLFRKEGQNVTLSCEQNLNHDAMYWYRQDPGQGLRLIYYSQIVNDFQKGDIAEGYSVSREKKESFPLTVTSAQKNPTAFYLCASSGGRNQPQHFGDGTRLSIL.

The chain carries TRBV9 and TRBJ2-3; 8 nucleotides match TRBD2. The length of the CDR3 is 16 residues. J was trimmed by 5 bases and V by 1 base; bases with no gene match: 9. Germline loops: CDR1 SGDLS, CDR2 YYNGEE. CDR3 region: CASSVNPSGWGDTQYF. Here the CDR3 DNA reads TGTGCCAGCAGCGTAAATCCTAGCGGGTGGGGAGATACGCAGTATTTT.

This clone was picked up a small number of times. This chain connects TRBV7-3 to TRBJ1-2; TRBD1 agrees at 8 bases. The CDR3 runs to 13 residues. CDR1 and CDR2 from the germline V gene are SGHTA and FQGTGA. The V gene end was trimmed by 6 bases and the J gene end by 4 bases; junction bases not matched to a gene: 4. CDR3 residues: CASSIGTGYGYTF. CDR3 DNA: TGTGCCAGCAGTATAGGGACAGGCTATGGCTACACCTTC.

This clone appeared a single time. CDR3 residues: CASSLQAGYEQYF. The CDR3 DNA sequence: TGTGCCAGCAGCTTACAAGCGGGCTACGAGCAGTACTTC. The genes are TRBV7-8 and TRBJ2-7; D perhaps matches TRBD2 (6 bases). The CDR3 has 13 residues. Germline V gene lookup returns CDR1 SGHVS and CDR2 FQNEAQ. V lost 2 bases, J lost 3 bases, and 8 bases lay in between.

The chain combines TRBV7-3 with TRBJ1-5; tentative D call: TRBD1 (6 bases). The CDR3 totals 13 residues. Germline CDR1 reads SGHTA; CDR2 reads FQGTGA. The germline V and J ends were trimmed by 4 bases and 7 bases, with 11 bases remaining between them. The CDR3 loop is CASSSQQGQPQHF. Here the CDR3 DNA reads TGTGCCAGCAGCTCTCAACAGGGCCAGCCCCAGCATTTT.

The chain is built from TRBV2 and TRBJ2-4, with 8 bases identical to TRBD2. Trimming at V came to 3 bases and at J to 6 bases, leaving 13 bases not matched to a gene. Germline V CDR1 and CDR2: SNHLY, FYNNEI. CDR3 length equals 17 residues. The CDR3 DNA sequence: TGTGCCAGCAGTGATCGTCTAGCGGGCACTGGGGGAAACATTCAGTACTTC. Translating it yields CASSDRLAGTGGNIQYF.